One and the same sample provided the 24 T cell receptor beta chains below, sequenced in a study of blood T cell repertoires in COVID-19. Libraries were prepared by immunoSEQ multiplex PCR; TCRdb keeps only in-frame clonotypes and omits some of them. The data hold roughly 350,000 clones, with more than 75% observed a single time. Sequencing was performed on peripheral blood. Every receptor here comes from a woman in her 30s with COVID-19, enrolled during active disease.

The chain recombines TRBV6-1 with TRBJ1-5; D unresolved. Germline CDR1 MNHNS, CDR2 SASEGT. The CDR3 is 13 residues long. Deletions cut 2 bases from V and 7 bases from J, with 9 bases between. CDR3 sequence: CASSEPGLQPQHF. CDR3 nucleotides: TGTGCCAGCAGTGAACCGGGTTTACAGCCCCAGCATTTT.

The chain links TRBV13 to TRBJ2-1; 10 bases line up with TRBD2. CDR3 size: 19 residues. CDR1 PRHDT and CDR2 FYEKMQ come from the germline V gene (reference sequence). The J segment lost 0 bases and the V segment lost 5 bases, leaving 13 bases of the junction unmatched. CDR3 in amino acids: CASSLISGTSAFSYNEQFF. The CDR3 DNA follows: TGTGCCAGCAGCCTAATATCCGGGACTAGCGCCTTCTCCTACAATGAGCAGTTCTTC.

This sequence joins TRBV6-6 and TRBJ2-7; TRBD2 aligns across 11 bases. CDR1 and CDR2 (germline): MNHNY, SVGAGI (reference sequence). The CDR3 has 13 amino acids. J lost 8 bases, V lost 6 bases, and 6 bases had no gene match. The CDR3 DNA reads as TGTGCCAGCAGCTTCGAGACTAGCGGGAAGCAGTACTTC. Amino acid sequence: CASSFETSGKQYF.

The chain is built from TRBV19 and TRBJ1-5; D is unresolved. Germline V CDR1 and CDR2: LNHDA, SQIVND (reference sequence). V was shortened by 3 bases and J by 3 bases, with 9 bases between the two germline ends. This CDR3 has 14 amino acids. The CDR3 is CASSISTVNQPQHF. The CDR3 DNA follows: TGTGCCAGTAGTATTAGTACTGTCAATCAGCCCCAGCATTTT.

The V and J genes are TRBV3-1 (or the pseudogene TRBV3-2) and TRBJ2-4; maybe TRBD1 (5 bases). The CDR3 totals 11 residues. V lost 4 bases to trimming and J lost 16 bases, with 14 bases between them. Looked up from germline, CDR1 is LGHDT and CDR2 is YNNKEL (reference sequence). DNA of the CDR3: TGTGCCAGCAGCCTCGGACAATTGCTTTACTTC. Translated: CASSLGQLLYF.

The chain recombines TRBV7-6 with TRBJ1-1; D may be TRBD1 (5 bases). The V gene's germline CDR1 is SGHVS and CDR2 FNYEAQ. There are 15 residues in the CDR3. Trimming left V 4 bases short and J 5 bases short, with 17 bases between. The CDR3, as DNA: TGTGCCAGCAGCTCTAGGGTGCAGGGCGTGACTGAAGCTTTCTTT. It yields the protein CASSSRVQGVTEAFF.

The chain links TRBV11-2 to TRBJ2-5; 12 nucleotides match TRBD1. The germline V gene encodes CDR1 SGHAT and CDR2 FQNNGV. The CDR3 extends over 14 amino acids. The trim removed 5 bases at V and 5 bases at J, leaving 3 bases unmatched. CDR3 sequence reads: CASSGTGGRETQYF. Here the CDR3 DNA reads TGTGCCAGCAGCGGGACAGGGGGCAGGGAGACCCAGTACTTC.

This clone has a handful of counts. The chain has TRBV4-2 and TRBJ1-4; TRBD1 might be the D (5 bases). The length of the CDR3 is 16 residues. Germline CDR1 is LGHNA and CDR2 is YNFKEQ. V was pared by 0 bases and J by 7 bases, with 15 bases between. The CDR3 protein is CASSQEAGPASEKLFF. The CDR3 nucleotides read TGTGCCAGCAGCCAAGAAGCGGGACCGGCCTCTGAAAAACTGTTTTTT.

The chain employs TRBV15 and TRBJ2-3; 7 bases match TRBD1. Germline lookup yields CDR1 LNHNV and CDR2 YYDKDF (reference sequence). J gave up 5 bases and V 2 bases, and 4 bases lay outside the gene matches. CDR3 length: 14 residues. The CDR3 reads CATSRRDSRDTQYF. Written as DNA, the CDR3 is TGTGCCACCAGCAGAAGGGACAGTAGAGATACGCAGTATTTT.

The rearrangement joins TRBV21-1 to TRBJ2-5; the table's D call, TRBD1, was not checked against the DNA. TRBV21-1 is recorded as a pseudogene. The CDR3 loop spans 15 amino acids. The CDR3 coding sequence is TGTGCCAGTAATTCCTGGGACAGGGGGAAAGAGACCCAGTACTTC. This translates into CASNSWDRGKETQYF.

CDR3 residues: CASSRTGVAEQYF. CDR3 nucleotides: TGTGCCAGCTCACGGACAGGGGTGGCCGAGCAGTACTTC. The chain links TRBV18 to TRBJ2-7; 9 bases are a match to TRBD1. With V trimmed by 4 bases and J by 6 bases, 4 bases remained unmatched. Germline V gene data show CDR1 as KGHSH and CDR2 as LQKENI. The CDR3 covers 13 residues.

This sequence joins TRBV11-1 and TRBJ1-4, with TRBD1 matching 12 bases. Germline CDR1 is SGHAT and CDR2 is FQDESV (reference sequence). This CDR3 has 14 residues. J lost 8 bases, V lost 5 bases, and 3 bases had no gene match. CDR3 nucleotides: TGTGCCAGCAGCCCGGGACAGGGGGCGGAAAAACTGTTTTTT. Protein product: CASSPGQGAEKLFF.

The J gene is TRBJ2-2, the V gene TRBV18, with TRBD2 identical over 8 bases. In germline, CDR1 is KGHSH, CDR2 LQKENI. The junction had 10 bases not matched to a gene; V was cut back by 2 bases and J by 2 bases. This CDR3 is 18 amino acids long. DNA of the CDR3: TGTGCCAGCTCACCAAAAATGGCGGGAGGCACCAACACCGGGGAGCTGTTTTTT. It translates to CASSPKMAGGTNTGELFF.

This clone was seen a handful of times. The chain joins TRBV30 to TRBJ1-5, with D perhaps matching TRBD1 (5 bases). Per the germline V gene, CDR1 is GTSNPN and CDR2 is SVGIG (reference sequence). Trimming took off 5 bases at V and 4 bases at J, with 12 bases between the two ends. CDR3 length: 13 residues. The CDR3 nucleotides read TGTGCCTGGGCTCCAGGGTGGAATCAGCCCCAGCATTTT. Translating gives CAWAPGWNQPQHF. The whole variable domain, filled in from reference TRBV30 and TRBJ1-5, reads SQTIHQWPATLVQPVGSPLSLECTVEGTSNPNLYWYRQAAGRGLQLLFYSVGIGQISSEVPQNLSASRPQDRQFILSSKKLLLSDSGFYLCAWAPGWNQPQHFGDGTRLSIL.

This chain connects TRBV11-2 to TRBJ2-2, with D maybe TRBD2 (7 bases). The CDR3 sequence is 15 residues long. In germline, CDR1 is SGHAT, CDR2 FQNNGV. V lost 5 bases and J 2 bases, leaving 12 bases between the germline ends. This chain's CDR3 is CASSARGLNTGELFF. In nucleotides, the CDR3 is TGTGCCAGCAGCGCCAGGGGACTAAACACCGGGGAGCTGTTTTTT.

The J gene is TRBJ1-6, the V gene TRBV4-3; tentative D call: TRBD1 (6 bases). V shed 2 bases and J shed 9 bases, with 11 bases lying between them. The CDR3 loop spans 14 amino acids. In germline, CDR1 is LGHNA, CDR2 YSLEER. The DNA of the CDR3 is TGCGCCAGCAGCCAATTGGGAGGGGGTTCACCCCTCCACTTT. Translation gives CASSQLGGGSPLHF.

For the CDR3, the DNA is TGTGCCAGTAGTATACAGGGTCAGGGGCCCCAGCATTTT. Residues: CASSIQGQGPQHF. The rearrangement links TRBV19 to TRBJ1-5, with D perhaps TRBD1 (5 bases). The V gene's germline CDR1 is LNHDA and CDR2 SQIVND (reference sequence). This CDR3 spans 13 amino acids. The germline V and J ends were trimmed by 2 bases and 9 bases, with 11 bases remaining between them.

This chain's CDR3 is CASSHQETYRYNEQFF. For the CDR3, the DNA is TGCGCCAGCAGCCACCAAGAAACCTACCGCTACAATGAGCAGTTCTTC. The rearrangement uses TRBV4-3 and TRBJ2-1; D gene uncertain. Trimming took 3 bases from V and 3 from J, leaving 15 bases between them. Germline CDR1 is LGHNA and CDR2 is YSLEER. The CDR3 covers 16 residues.

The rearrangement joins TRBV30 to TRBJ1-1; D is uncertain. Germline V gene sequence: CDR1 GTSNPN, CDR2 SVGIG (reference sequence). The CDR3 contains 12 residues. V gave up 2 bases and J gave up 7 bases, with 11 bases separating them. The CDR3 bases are TGTGCCTGGAGTTGGACGGGAAATGAAGCTTTCTTT. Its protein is CAWSWTGNEAFF. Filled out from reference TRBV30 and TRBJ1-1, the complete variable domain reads SQTIHQWPATLVQPVGSPLSLECTVEGTSNPNLYWYRQAAGRGLQLLFYSVGIGQISSEVPQNLSASRPQDRQFILSSKKLLLSDSGFYLCAWSWTGNEAFFGQGTRLTVV.

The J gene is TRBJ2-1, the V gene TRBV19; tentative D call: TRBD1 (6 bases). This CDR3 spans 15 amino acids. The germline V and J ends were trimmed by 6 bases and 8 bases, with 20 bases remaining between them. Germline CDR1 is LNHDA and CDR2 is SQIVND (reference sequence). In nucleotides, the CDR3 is TGTGCCAGTAGCGGTCCCGGTAGGGGGAGCGATGAGCAGTTCTTC. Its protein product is CASSGPGRGSDEQFF. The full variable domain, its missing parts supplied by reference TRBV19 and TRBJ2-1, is DGGITQSPKYLFRKEGQNVTLSCEQNLNHDAMYWYRQDPGQGLRLIYYSQIVNDFQKGDIAEGYSVSREKKESFPLTVTSAQKNPTAFYLCASSGPGRGSDEQFFGPGTRLTVL.

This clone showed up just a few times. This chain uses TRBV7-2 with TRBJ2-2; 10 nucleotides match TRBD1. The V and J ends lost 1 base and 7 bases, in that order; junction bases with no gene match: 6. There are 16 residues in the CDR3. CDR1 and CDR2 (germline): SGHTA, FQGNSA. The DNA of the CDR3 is TGTGCCAGCAGCTTAGGGGACAGGGGTGATGGCGGGGAGCTGTTTTTT. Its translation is CASSLGDRGDGGELFF. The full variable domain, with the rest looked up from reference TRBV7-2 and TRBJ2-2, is GAGVSQSPSNKVTEKGKDVELRCDPISGHTALYWYRQSLGQGLEFLIYFQGNSAPDKSGLPSDRFSAERTGGSVSTLTIQRTQQEDSAVYLCASSLGDRGDGGELFFGEGSRLTVL.

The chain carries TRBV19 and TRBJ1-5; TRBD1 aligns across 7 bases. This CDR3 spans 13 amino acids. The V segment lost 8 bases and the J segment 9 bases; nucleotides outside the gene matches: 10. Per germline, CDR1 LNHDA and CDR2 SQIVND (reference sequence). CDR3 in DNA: TGTGCCAGTCGGACAGGCTCCGTGGGGCCCCAGCATTTT. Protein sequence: CASRTGSVGPQHF.

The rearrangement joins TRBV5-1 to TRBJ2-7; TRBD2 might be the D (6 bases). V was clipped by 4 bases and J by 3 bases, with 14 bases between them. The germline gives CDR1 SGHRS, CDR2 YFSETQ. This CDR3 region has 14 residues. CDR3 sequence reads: CASSNRETDYEQYF. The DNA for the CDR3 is TGCGCCAGCAGCAACCGGGAGACGGACTACGAGCAGTACTTC. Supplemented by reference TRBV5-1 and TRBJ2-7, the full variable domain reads KAGVTQTPRYLIKTRGQQVTLSCSPISGHRSVSWYQQTPGQGLQFLFEYFSETQRNKGNFPGRFSGRQFSNSRSEMNVSTLELGDSALYLCASSNRETDYEQYFGPGTRLTVT.

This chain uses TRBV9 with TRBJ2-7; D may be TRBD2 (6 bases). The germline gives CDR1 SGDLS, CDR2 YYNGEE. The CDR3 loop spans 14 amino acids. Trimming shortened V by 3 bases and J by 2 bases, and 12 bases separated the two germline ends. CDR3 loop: CASSGGDGTYEQYF. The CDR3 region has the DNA TGTGCCAGCAGCGGGGGGGACGGAACCTACGAGCAGTACTTC.